One sample yielded the 3 T cell receptor beta chains listed below, sequenced in a study of blood T cell repertoires in COVID-19. The protocol was immunoSEQ multiplex PCR, while the TCRdb copy is restricted to in-frame clones and leaves out a portion. This table has 250,000 to 300,000 clones, approximately 85% appearing once. Sequencing was done on a sample of PBMCs or T cells enriched from blood (not recorded which). These receptors all come from a young woman who had recovered from COVID-19.

V is TRBV7-3 and J is TRBJ2-6, with 8 bases identical to TRBD1. Unmatched junction bases numbered 7, after V lost 1 base and J lost 2 bases. This CDR3 has 18 residues. Germline assignment: CDR1 SGHTA and CDR2 FQGTGA. The CDR3 coding sequence is TGTGCCAGCAGCTTAATGGGGACAGGAACAGCTGGGGCCAACGTCCTGACTTTC. Its protein is CASSLMGTGTAGANVLTF.

The V gene is TRBV2, the J gene TRBJ1-4, with 10 bases aligning to TRBD1. After removal of 5 bases from V and 6 bases from J, the junction contained 3 bases not matched to a gene. Germline assignment: CDR1 SNHLY and CDR2 FYNNEI. The CDR3 has 14 residues. The CDR3 DNA reads TGTGCCAGCAGTAGGGACAGGGGAGATGAAAAACTGTTTTTT. Translated, it gives CASSRDRGDEKLFF.

The chain recombines TRBV5-1 with TRBJ1-6; a possible D gene is TRBD1 (6 bases). Germline CDR1 SGHRS, CDR2 YFSETQ. The CDR3 spans 15 residues. V dropped 7 bases and J dropped 6 bases, with 17 bases sitting between them. The CDR3 DNA reads as TGCGCCAGCTCTCGGGGGGACACTTCTAATTCACCCCTCCACTTT. Its translation: CASSRGDTSNSPLHF.